This note documents a single TCR beta chain sequence. Its antigen is unknown. Using a J-beta primer mix together with a sample-barcoded 5' primer, a second PCR was run for about 6 to 12 cycles. Each cDNA molecule carried a tag from a template-switch adaptor that contained 12 random nucleotides. TCRdb re-called the 5' RACE reads with MiXCR, one entry per CDR3 protein. The repertoire consists of 1.5 million to 1.8 million distinct CDR3 sequences, with 35% to 45% occurring once and the leading ten covering less than 5%. These data belong to a study of blood T cells in healthy people across ages. Trimming shortened V by 1 base and J by 2 bases, and 9 bases separated the two germline ends. The CDR3 has 15 amino acids. Germline loops: CDR1 SGHAT, CDR2 FQNNGV. Study results and caveats: Diversity estimates from one million T cells were considered underestimates.

Each donor was a healthy Caucasian individual from Russia, aged about 6 to 90. The V gene is TRBV11-2, the J gene TRBJ2-1; perhaps TRBD1 as D (5 bases). Material for sequencing was blood. This sequence was found in a young woman in good health. CDR3 bases: TGTGCCAGCAGCTTAGCAGGGTGGACCTACAATGAGCAGTTCTTC. Protein product: CASSLAGWTYNEQFF.